The source of this TCR beta chain is a study of CD8+ T cells in alopecia areata. Overall study results and limits: Relative to mice, TCR sharing across patients was less clear, a difference possibly HLA-related. Scalp sequencing captures resident alphabeta T cells of normal skin too.

Investigators isolated RNA and reverse transcribed it into cDNA to act as the sequencing template. The data were produced by immunoSEQ multiplex PCR, yet TCRdb's version contains in-frame clones alone and is incomplete. The table includes hundreds of thousands of clones, more than 55% detected once. V trimming: 5 bases; J trimming: 8 bases; junction bases outside the gene matches: 19. Germline V gene sequence: CDR1 SGHVS, CDR2 FQNEAQ. There are 20 residues in the CDR3. A remark on this clone: The antigen is not known.

Treatment described: oral pan-JAK inhibitor, 5-10 mg twice daily. The sequence derives from a human donor with alopecia areata. The rearrangement uses TRBV7-8 and TRBJ2-2, with 14 positions matching TRBD2. Sequenced material: CD4+ T cells sorted from blood, taken at week 44, from a patient treated with tofacitinib. For the CDR3, the DNA is TGTGCCAGCAGCAGAGGACTAGCGGGGGGCCGCGTCGGGAATTTGGGGGAGCTGTTTTTT. Protein: CASSRGLAGGRVGNLGELFF.